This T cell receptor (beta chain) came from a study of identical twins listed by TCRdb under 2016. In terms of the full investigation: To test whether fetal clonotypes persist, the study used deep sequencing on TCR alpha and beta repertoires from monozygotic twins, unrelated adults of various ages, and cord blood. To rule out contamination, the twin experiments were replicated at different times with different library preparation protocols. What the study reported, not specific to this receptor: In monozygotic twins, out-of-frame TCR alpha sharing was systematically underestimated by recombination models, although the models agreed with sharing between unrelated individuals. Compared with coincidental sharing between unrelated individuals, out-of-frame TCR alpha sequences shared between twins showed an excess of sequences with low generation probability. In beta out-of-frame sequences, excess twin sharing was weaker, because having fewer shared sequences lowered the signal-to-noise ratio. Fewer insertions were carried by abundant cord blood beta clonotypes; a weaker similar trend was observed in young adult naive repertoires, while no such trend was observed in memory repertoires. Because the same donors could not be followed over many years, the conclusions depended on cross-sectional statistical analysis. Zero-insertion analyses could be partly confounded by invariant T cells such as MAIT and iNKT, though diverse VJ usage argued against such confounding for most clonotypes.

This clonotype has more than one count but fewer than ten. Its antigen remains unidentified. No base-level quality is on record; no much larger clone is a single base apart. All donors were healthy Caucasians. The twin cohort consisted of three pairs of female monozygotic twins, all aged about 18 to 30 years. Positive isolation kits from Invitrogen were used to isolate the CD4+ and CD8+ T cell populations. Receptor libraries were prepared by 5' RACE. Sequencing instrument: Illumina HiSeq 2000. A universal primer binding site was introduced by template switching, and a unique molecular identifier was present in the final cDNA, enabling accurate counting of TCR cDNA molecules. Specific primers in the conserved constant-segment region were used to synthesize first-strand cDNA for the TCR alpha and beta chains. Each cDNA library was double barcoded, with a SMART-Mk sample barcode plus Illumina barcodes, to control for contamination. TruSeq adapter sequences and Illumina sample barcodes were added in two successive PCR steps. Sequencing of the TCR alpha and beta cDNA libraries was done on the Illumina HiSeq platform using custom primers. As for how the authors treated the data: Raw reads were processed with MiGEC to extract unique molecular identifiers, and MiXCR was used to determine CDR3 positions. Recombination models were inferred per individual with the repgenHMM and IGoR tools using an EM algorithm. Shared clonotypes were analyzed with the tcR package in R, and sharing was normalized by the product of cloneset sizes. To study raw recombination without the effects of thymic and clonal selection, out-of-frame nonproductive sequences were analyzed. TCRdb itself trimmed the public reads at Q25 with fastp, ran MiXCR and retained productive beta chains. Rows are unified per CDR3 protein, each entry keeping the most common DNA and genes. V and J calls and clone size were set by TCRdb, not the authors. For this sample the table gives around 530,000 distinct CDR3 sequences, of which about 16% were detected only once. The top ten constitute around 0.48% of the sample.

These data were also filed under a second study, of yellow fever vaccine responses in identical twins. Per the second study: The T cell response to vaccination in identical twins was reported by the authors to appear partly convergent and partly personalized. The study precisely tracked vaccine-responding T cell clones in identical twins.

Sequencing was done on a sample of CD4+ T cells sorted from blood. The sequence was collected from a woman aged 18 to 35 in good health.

The nucleotides are TGTGCCAGCAGCTTCCGTGAGCGGACAAATGAGCAGTTCTTC. This sequence encodes CASSFRERTNEQFF. The chain couples TRBV7-8 to TRBJ2-1; the D gene could be TRBD1 or TRBD2, each one agreeing over 5 bases. V loses 3 bases, J loses 7 bases, and the germline ends lie 13 bases apart. The germline V gene provides CDR1 SGHVS and CDR2 FQNEAQ. The CDR3 measures 14 amino acids from cysteine to phenylalanine. The retained sequence is limited to the CDR3, 42 bases, with the frame set at the first base.